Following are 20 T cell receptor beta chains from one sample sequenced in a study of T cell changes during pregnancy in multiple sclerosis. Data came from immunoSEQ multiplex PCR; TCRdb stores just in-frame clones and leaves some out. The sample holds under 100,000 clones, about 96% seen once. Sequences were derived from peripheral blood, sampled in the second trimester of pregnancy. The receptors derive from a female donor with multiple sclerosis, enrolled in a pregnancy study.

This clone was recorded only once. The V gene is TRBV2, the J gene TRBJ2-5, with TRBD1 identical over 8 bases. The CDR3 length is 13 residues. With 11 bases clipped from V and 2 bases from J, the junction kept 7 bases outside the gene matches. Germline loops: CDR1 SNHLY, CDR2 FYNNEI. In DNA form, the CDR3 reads TGTGCCTGCAACAGGGGGAGGCAAGAGACCCAGTACTTC. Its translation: CACNRGRQETQYF.

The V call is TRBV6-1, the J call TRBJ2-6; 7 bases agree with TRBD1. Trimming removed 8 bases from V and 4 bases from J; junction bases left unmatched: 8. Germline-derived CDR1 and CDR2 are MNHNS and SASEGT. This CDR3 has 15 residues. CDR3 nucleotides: TGTGCCAGCCTGCCGACAGGGAGAGGGGCCAACGTCCTGACTTTC. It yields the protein CASLPTGRGANVLTF.

The CDR3 is CSVGRRLAVTDTQYF. CDR3 bases: TGCAGCGTTGGACGGCGACTAGCGGTCACAGATACGCAGTATTTT. The chain couples TRBV29-1 to TRBJ2-3, with 9 bases matching TRBD2. The germline CDR1 and CDR2 sequences are SQVTM and ANQGSEA. This CDR3 region has 15 residues. The J segment lost 2 bases and the V segment lost 4 bases, leaving 7 bases of the junction unmatched.

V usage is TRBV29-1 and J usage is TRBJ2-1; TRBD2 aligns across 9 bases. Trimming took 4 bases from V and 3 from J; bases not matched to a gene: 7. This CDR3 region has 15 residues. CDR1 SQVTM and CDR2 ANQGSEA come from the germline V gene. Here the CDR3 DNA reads TGCAGCGTTGTAGGACTAGCGCCCCACTACAATGAGCAGTTCTTC. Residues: CSVVGLAPHYNEQFF.

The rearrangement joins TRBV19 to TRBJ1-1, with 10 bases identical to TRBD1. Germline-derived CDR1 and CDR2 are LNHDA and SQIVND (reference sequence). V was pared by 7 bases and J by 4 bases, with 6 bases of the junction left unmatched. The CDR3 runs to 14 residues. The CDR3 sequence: CASTAGTGVTEAFF. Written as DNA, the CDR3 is TGTGCCAGTACCGCCGGGACAGGGGTCACTGAAGCTTTCTTT.

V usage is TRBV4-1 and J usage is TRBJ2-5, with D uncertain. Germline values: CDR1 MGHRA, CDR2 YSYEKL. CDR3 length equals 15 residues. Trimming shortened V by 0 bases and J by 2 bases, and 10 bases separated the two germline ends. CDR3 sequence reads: CASSQDHTVQETQYF. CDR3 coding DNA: TGCGCCAGCAGCCAAGATCACACAGTACAAGAGACCCAGTACTTC.

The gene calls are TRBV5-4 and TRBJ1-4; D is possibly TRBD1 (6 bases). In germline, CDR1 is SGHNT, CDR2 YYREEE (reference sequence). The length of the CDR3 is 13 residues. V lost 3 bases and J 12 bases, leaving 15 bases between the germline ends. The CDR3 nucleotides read TGTGCCAGCAGCTCCCGGACAGCAGAAGAACTGTTTTTT. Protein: CASSSRTAEELFF.

CDR3: CASSLAVAGGHRSTDTQYF. CDR3 nucleotide sequence: TGTGCCAGCAGCTTGGCAGTAGCGGGAGGGCATAGGAGCACAGATACGCAGTATTTT. The V gene is TRBV5-5, the J gene TRBJ2-3; 11 positions agree with TRBD2. Germline loops: CDR1 SGHKS, CDR2 YYEKEE (reference sequence). The V gene end was trimmed by 0 bases and the J gene end by 0 bases; junction bases not matched to a gene: 9. The CDR3 spans 19 residues.

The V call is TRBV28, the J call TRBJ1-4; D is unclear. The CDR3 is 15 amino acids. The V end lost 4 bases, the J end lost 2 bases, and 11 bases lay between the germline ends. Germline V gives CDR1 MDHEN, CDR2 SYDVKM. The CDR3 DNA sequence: TGTGCCAGCAGTTCCGGACGGAGGACTAATGAAAAACTGTTTTTT. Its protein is CASSSGRRTNEKLFF.

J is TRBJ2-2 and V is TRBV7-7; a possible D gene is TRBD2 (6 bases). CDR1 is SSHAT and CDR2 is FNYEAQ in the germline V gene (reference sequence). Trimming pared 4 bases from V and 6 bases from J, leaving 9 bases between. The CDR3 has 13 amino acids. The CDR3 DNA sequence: TGTGCCAGCAGCTCGGGACTTGCCGGGGAGCTGTTTTTT. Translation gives CASSSGLAGELFF.

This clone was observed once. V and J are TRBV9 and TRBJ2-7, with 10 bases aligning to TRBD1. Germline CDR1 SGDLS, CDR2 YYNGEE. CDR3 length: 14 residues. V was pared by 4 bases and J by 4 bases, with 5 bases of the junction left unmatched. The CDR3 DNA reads TGTGCCAGCAGCCCCTGGGACAGGGGTTACGAGCAGTACTTC. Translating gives CASSPWDRGYEQYF.

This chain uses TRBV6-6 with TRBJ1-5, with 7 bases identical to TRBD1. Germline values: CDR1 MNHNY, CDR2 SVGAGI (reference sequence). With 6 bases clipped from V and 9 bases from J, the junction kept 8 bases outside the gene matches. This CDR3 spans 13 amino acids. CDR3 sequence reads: CASSPTTGRPQHF. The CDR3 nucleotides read TGTGCCAGCAGCCCAACGACAGGGAGGCCCCAGCATTTT.

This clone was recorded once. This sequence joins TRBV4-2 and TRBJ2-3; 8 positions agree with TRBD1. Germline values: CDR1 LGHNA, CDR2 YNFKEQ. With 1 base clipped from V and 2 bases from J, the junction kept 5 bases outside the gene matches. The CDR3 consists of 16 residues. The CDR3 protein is CASSQVRQGSTDTQYF. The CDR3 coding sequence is TGTGCCAGCAGCCAAGTCAGACAGGGGTCCACAGATACGCAGTATTTT.

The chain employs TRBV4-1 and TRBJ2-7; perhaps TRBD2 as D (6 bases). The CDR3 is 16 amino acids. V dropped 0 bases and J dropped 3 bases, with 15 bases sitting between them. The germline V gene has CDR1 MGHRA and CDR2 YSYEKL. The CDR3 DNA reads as TGCGCCAGCAGCCAAGATTCAGGGACTCCATACTACGAGCAGTACTTC. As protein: CASSQDSGTPYYEQYF.

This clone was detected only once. The CDR3: CASSLRVSGTNEQFF. CDR3 coding DNA: TGTGCCAGCAGTCTAAGGGTTAGCGGAACGAATGAGCAGTTCTTC. The chain links TRBV7-8 to TRBJ2-1; tentatively, D is TRBD2 (6 bases). This CDR3 is 15 amino acids long. V was trimmed by 6 bases and J by 7 bases, leaving 19 bases between them. Germline V gene sequence: CDR1 SGHVS, CDR2 FQNEAQ.

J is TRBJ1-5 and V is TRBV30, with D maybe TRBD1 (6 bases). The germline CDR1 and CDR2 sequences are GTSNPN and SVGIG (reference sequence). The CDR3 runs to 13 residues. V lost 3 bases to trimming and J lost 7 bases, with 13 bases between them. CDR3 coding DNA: TGTGCCTGGAGCCCCTCGGGGGGCCAGCCCCAGCATTTT. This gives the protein CAWSPSGGQPQHF.

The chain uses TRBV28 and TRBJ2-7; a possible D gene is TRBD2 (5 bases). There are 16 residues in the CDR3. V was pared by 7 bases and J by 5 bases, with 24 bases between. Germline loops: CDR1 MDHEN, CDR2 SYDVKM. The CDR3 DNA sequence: TGTGCCAGCACCCCTCAGCGGATCGGGGATTTCAACGAGCAGTACTTC. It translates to CASTPQRIGDFNEQYF.

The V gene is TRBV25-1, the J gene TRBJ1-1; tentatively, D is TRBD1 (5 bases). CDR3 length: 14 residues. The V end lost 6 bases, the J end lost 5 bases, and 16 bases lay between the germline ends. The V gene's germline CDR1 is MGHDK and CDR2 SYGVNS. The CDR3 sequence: CASRGGYRGTEAFF. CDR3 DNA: TGTGCCAGCAGGGGGGGGTACAGAGGGACTGAAGCTTTCTTT.

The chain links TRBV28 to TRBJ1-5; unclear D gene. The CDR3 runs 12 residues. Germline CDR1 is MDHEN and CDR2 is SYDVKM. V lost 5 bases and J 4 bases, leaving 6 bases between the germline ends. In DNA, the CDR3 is TGTGCCAGCAGTCCCTCTAATCAGCCCCAGCATTTT. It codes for CASSPSNQPQHF. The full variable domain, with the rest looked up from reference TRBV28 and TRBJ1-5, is DVKVTQSSRYLVKRTGEKVFLECVQDMDHENMFWYRQDPGLGLRLIYFSYDVKMKEKGDIPEGYSVSREKKERFSLILESASTNQTSMYLCASSPSNQPQHFGDGTRLSIL.

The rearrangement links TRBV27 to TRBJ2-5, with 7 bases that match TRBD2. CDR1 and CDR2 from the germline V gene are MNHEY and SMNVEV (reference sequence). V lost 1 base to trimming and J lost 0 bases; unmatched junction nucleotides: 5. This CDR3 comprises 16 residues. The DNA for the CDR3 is TGTGCCAGCAGTTTATGGGGGGGGGAACACCAAGAGACCCAGTACTTC. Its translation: CASSLWGGEHQETQYF.